Listed below are T cell receptor beta chains from one sample, sequenced in a study of tumor-infiltrating lymphocytes in primary liver carcinoma. TCRdb reanalysed the multiplex PCR reads using MiXCR and keeps one entry per CDR3 protein. There are about 310,000 distinct CDR3 sequences in the sample; around three fifths occur only once, and roughly 9% lies in the top ten. Sequences were obtained from peripheral blood. These receptors were obtained from a man in his forties with primary liver carcinoma and hepatitis B virus infection. Both conserved end residues are part of each CDR3. D genes are given only for firm matches. Expanded clones get a size class; other rows say once, few or many, or leave the size out.

TGTGCCGGCAGTTTTCGGAAAGGGCCCACTGAAGCTTTCTTT CAGSFRKGPTEAFF TRBJ1-1 - 14 TRBV12-3/TRBV12-4 few
TGCGCCAGCAGCCAAGACAGGGGCAGCAATCAGCCCCAGCATTTT CASSQDRGSNQPQHF TRBJ1-5 - 15 TRBV4-3 many
TGTGCCAGCAGCCCCGGGACAGCCTCTGGAAACATCATATATTTT CASSPGTASGNIIYF TRBJ1-3 TRBD1 15 TRBV12-3/TRBV12-4 -
TGCGCCAGCAAGGGGGGGGGCGGGAGTTCCTCCTACGAGCAGTACTTC CASKGGGGSSSYEQYF TRBJ2-7 - 16 TRBV5-1 few
TGTGCCAGCAGATCTAGCGGGAGGCGGGCCGGGGAGCTGTTTTTT CASRSSGRRAGELFF TRBJ2-2 TRBD2 15 TRBV6-2/TRBV6-3 few
TGTGCCAGCAGCTTTGGGTTCCAAGGGGATACGCAGTATTTT CASSFGFQGDTQYF TRBJ2-3 - 14 TRBV5-4 -
TGTGCCAGCCAGGCCCCCACTGAAGCTTTCTTT CASQAPTEAFF TRBJ1-1 - 11 TRBV28 few
TGTGCCAGCAGCCCGTGGGACAGGGGGTTTCATATTTACGCCGGGGAGCTGTTTTTT CASSPWDRGFHIYAGELFF TRBJ2-2 TRBD1 19 TRBV5-6 -
TGTGCCTGGGCGGGACAGGGGGCAGAAGATACGCAGTATTTT CAWAGQGAEDTQYF TRBJ2-3 TRBD1 14 TRBV30 -
TGTGCCAGCGGCTTAGCATGGGCAGGGGACACTGAAGCTTTCTTT CASGLAWAGDTEAFF TRBJ1-1 - 15 TRBV11-1 -
TGTACCAGCAGCTCAACTACCCGCACAGATACGCAGTATTTT CTSSSTTRTDTQYF TRBJ2-3 - 14 TRBV6-1 -
TGTGCCAGCGGCATAGCGGGAGGGCCGAATACGCAGTATTTT CASGIAGGPNTQYF TRBJ2-3 TRBD2 14 TRBV11-1 many
TGTGCCAGCAGTTTGGGCAGAAGAACCGGGGAGCTGTTTTTT CASSLGRRTGELFF TRBJ2-2 - 14 TRBV12-3/TRBV12-4 -
TGTGCCATCAGAGCTGGGACAGGGGATTCAGGGGCCAACGTCCTGACTTTC CAIRAGTGDSGANVLTF TRBJ2-6 TRBD1 17 TRBV10-3 many
TGTGCCAGCAGCTTGGCCCATAGCAATCAGCCCCAGCATTTT CASSLAHSNQPQHF TRBJ1-5 - 14 TRBV5-6 -
TGTGCCAGCAGTTACGCCCCTGGAGGGGGTAATGAGCAGTTCTTC CASSYAPGGGNEQFF TRBJ2-1 - 15 TRBV6-6 many
TGCGCCAGCAGCGCGGACGGGACTAGGAGGGAGCAGTACTTC CASSADGTRREQYF TRBJ2-7 TRBD2 14 TRBV5-1 -
TGTGCCAGCAGCTTGGTAACAGGGATGGATACGCAGTATTTT CASSLVTGMDTQYF TRBJ2-3 - 14 TRBV5-4 -
TGCGCCAGCAGTGATGGGACAGACCTTCCATATGGCTACACCTTC CASSDGTDLPYGYTF TRBJ1-2 TRBD1 15 TRBV10-2 -
TGCAGCGCGGAGGTTGGAGATCAGTTCTTC CSAEVGDQFF TRBJ2-1 - 10 TRBV29-1 few
TGTGCCAGCAGCCAAGAAATACACGAGCAGTATTTC CASSQEIHEQYF TRBJ2-7 - 12 TRBV14 -
TGTGCCCGCAGCCTGGGGGACAGGGAAACTACGCAGTATTTT CARSLGDRETTQYF TRBJ2-3 TRBD1 14 TRBV11-3 few
TGCGCCAGCAGCCAAGATTATAGCAGGAACACTGAAGCTTCCTTT CASSQDYSRNTEASF TRBJ1-1 - 15 TRBV4-3 -
TGTGCCTGGAGCACCAACGAGCAGTTCTTC CAWSTNEQFF TRBJ2-1 - 10 TRBV30 -
TGTGCCAGCAGCCAAGGGTGGAACAGTTTGGATTTT CASSQGWNSLDF TRBJ2-3 - 12 TRBV14 many
TGTGCCAGCAGTCCCCCAGAACAGGGGGTGTACGAGCAGTACTTC CASSPPEQGVYEQYF TRBJ2-7 TRBD1 15 TRBV12-3/TRBV12-4 -
TGTGCCAGCTCACTACAGGGAAACGATCAGCCCCAGCATTTT CASSLQGNDQPQHF TRBJ1-5 - 14 TRBV18 -